This T cell receptor (beta chain) was identified during a study of beta chain features in type 1 diabetes. Whole-study findings and limits: Type 1 diabetes patients showed a moderate but significant shortening of TCRB CDR3s in all four CD4+ subsets. A definitive answer on HLA type influencing TCRB rearrangement was not reached here.

All of the isolated RNA was reverse transcribed, so expressed TCRB transcripts were sequenced. For naive, central memory and regulatory T cell samples, reads averaged roughly 3.7 million. The method was immunoSEQ multiplex PCR; TCRdb's version includes in-frame clones alone and lacks a portion of them. This table has 250,000 to 350,000 clones, 14% appearing once. This clone came up a few times. What it binds is unknown. One heparinised draw, averaging about 116 mL, was taken per donor. Losses at the gene ends were 1 base for V and 9 bases for J; bases not matched to a gene: 6. The CDR3 covers 14 residues. Looked up from germline, CDR1 is SGHKS and CDR2 is YYEKEE (reference sequence).

What was sequenced was central memory CD4+ T cells from blood. This sequence was found in a man aged 25 to 40 in good health. The chain joins TRBV5-5 to TRBJ2-1, with 8 bases aligning to TRBD2. CDR3 amino acids: CASSLLSSGGEQFF. In nucleotides, the CDR3 is TGTGCCAGCAGCTTGTTATCCAGCGGGGGTGAGCAGTTCTTC.